Shown below are 16 T cell receptor beta chains from a single sample sequenced in a study of CXCR3-negative and CXCR3-positive naive CD8 T cells. No cognate antigen is known for these TCRs. Study-wide results and limits: Researchers report that CXCR3-positive naive cells carry more hydrophobic TRB CDR3s than CXCR3-negative naive cells.

Each TRB cDNA library was prepared by 5' RACE (with UMI labels). TCRdb re-called the 5' RACE reads and shows each CDR3 protein once, DNA omitted. Its table records some 120,000 distinct CDR3 sequences. Source material: naive CXCR3+ CD8+ T cells from blood. Subset reported: CD45RO-CCR7+CD27+CD95- naive CD8+ T cells expressing CXCR3 (TNR3+). Receptors originate from a human donor in good health. Some clones in this sample may be carry-over from other donors' samples.

The rearrangement joins TRBV12-3 or TRBV12-4 to TRBJ2-1; TCRdb's D call, TRBD1, is unchecked because there is no DNA. The CDR3 has 15 amino acids. CDR3: CASSLPLGPSHEQFF.

The rearrangement links TRBV20-1 to TRBJ2-1; TCRdb's D gene call, TRBD1, goes unchecked for lack of DNA. Germline lookup yields CDR1 DFQATT and CDR2 SNEGSKA (reference sequence). The CDR3 is made up of 15 amino acids. CDR3 in amino acids: CSASRRGQIYNEQFF.

The chain recombines TRBV6-6 with TRBJ2-1. Germline loops: CDR1 MNHNY, CDR2 SVGAGI (reference sequence). This CDR3 is 15 amino acids long. CDR3 amino acids: CASSYSILQDNEQFF.

This chain uses TRBV10-3 with TRBJ1-1. Germline V gene sequence: CDR1 ENHRY, CDR2 SYGVKD. This CDR3 spans 13 amino acids. CDR3 region: CAIRADRITEAFF.

J is TRBJ2-5 and V is TRBV29-1; there is no DNA to check the TCRdb D call of TRBD2. This CDR3 spans 14 amino acids. The germline CDR1 and CDR2 sequences are SQVTM and ANQGSEA. The CDR3 spells CSVGGLAGQETQYF.

The gene calls are TRBV19 and TRBJ2-1; absent DNA, TCRdb's TRBD1 call cannot be checked. Germline CDR1 LNHDA, CDR2 SQIVND (reference sequence). The CDR3 spans 15 residues. The CDR3 loop reads CASSMGDRAAHEQFF.

The chain is built from TRBV28 and TRBJ2-2; TCRdb's assignment of TRBD1 cannot be checked, as there is no DNA. This CDR3 comprises 16 residues. Germline V lookup: CDR1 MDHEN, CDR2 SYDVKM. This CDR3 is CASSSIAQGIAGELFF.

This chain joins TRBV28 and TRBJ2-3; no DNA is available, so the TRBD1 call from TCRdb remains unchecked. The germline gives CDR1 MDHEN, CDR2 SYDVKM. The CDR3 length is 16 residues. The CDR3 protein is CASSPEIQGLRDTQYF.

The J gene is TRBJ2-7, the V gene TRBV18; TCRdb lists TRBD1, though no DNA is available to test this call. The germline gives CDR1 KGHSH, CDR2 LQKENI. The CDR3 sequence is 14 residues long. The chain's CDR3 is CASSTGGLSYEQYF.

V and J are TRBV7-9 and TRBJ1-1; there is no DNA to check the TCRdb D call of TRBD1. CDR3 length: 14 residues. From germline, CDR1 is SEHNR and CDR2 FQNEAQ (reference sequence). CDR3 region: CASSLAGTSTEAFF.

The chain couples TRBV6-5 to TRBJ1-5. Germline V gene lookup returns CDR1 MNHEY and CDR2 SVGAGI. This CDR3 has 13 residues. CDR3 sequence: CASSYSDNQPQHF.

This chain links TRBV7-9 with TRBJ1-2; without DNA, the TCRdb call of TRBD1 cannot be checked. Germline V gene sequence: CDR1 SEHNR, CDR2 FQNEAQ (reference sequence). CDR3 length: 14 amino acids. CDR3 residues: CASSSDASRGGYTF.

This chain connects TRBV5-1 to TRBJ2-1; lacking DNA, the TRBD1 call made by TCRdb goes unchecked. The length of the CDR3 is 11 residues. Germline V gives CDR1 SGHRS, CDR2 YFSETQ. Here the CDR3 reads CASSSGREQFF.

The chain uses TRBV5-1 and TRBJ2-1; TCRdb's D call of TRBD1 is untestable without DNA. Looked up from germline, CDR1 is SGHRS and CDR2 is YFSETQ. This CDR3 is 16 amino acids long. The CDR3 region is CASSPLDRGPYNEQFF.

CDR3 loop: CASSEGGQNYGYTF. The rearrangement links TRBV27 to TRBJ1-2; TCRdb lists TRBD1, though no DNA is available to test this call. The CDR3 loop spans 14 amino acids. CDR1 is MNHEY, CDR2 SMNVEV, per germline (reference sequence).

V usage is TRBV6-5 and J usage is TRBJ2-7; TCRdb indicates TRBD1, and absent DNA this call remains unverified. The CDR3 is 15 residues long. Per the germline V gene, CDR1 is MNHEY and CDR2 is SVGAGI. CDR3 protein: CASSYSSGGAYEQYF.